The present entry profiles one TCR beta chain with its context. Its antigen remains unidentified. This entry belongs to a study of OX40 agonist ivuxolimab in advanced cancers. Study information: Patients were dosed with the agonistic anti-OX40 (CD134) antibody ivuxolimab. Each patient was given ivuxolimab into a vein every 2 weeks, at 0.01 to 10 mg/kg.

The assay was immunoSEQ multiplex PCR, and TCRdb's table has in-frame clones only and misses some. The profile shows fewer than 20,000 clones, roughly 85% of them singletons. Findings of the study overall: Among the lowest peripheral clonal expansion occurred in 0.1-3.0 mg/kg partial responders. Compared with CD4+, CD8+ T cells on average had more expanded clones.

Trimming shortened V by 0 bases and J by 2 bases, and 16 bases separated the two germline ends. The CDR3 consists of 16 residues. Germline CDR1 is GTSNPN and CDR2 is SVGIG (reference sequence). This clonotype was obtained from an adult with an advanced solid tumor such as melanoma, head and neck, liver or kidney cancer. Sequencing used CD4+ or CD8+ T cells sorted from blood, obtained in a trial of the OX40 agonist ivuxolimab. The chain uses TRBV30 and TRBJ2-5; D might be TRBD1 (6 bases). CDR3 protein: CAWSVLGQETQETQYF. CDR3 DNA: TGTGCCTGGAGTGTACTGGGACAAGAAACTCAAGAGACCCAGTACTTC.